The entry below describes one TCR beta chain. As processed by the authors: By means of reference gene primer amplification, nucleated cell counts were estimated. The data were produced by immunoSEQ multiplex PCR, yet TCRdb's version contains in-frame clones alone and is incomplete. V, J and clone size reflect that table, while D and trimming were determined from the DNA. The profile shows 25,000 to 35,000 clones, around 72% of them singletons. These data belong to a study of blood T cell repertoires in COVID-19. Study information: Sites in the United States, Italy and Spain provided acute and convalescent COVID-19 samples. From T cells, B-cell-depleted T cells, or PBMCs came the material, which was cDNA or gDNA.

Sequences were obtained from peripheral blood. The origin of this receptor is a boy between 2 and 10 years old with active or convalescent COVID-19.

The CDR3 is CASSPTNRDRGRSAKNIQYF. The DNA of the CDR3 is TGTGCCAGCAGCCCCACAAACCGGGACAGGGGGCGGTCGGCCAAAAACATTCAGTACTTC. V is TRBV9 and J is TRBJ2-4; 12 bases line up with TRBD1. V was clipped by 4 bases and J by 1 base; unmatched bases: 15. The CDR3 length is 20 residues. Germline CDR1 and CDR2: SGDLS and YYNGEE.